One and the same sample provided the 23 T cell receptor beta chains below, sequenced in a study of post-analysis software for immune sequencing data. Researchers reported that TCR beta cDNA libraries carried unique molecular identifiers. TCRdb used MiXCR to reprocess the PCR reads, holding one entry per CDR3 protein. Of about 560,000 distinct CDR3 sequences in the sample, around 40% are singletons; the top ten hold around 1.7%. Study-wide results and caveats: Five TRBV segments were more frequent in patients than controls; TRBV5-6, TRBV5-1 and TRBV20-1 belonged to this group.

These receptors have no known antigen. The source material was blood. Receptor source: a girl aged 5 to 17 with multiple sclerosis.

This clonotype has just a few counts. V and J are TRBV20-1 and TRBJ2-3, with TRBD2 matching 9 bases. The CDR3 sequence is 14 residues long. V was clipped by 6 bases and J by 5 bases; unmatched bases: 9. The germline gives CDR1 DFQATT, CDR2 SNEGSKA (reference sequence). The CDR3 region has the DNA TGCAGTGCGGTGGTAGCGGGGGTGGGAGATACGCAGTATTTT. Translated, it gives CSAVVAGVGDTQYF.

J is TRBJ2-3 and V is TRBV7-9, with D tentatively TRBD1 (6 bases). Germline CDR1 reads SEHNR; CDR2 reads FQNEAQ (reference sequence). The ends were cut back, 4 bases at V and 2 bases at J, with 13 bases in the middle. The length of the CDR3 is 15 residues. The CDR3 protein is CASSYGQFYTDTQYF. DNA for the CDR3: TGTGCCAGCAGCTACGGACAGTTCTACACAGATACGCAGTATTTT.

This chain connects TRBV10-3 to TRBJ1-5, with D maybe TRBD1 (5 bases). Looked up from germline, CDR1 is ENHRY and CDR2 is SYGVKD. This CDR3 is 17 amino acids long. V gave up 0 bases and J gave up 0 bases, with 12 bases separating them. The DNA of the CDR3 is TGTGCCATCAGTGAGTCTACAGGATCCATTAGCAATCAGCCCCAGCATTTT. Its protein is CAISESTGSISNQPQHF.

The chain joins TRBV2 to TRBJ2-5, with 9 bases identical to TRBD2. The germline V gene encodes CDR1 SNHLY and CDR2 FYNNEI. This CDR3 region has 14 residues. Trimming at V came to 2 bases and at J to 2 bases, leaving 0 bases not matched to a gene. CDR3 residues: CASSETSGQETQYF. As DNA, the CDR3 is TGTGCCAGCAGTGAAACTAGCGGGCAAGAGACCCAGTACTTC.

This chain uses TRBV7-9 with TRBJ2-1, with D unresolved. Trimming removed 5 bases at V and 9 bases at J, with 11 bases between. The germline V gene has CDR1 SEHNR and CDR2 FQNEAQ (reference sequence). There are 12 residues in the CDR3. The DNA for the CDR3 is TGTGCCAGCAGCCCCTCTAGGAGTGAGCAGTTCTTC. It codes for CASSPSRSEQFF.

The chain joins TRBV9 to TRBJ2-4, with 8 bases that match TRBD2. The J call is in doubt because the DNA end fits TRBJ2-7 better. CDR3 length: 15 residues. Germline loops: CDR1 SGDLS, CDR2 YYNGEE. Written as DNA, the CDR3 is TGTGCCAGCAGCGCCGGGGGGGCAGGAAGGTACGAGCAGTACTTC. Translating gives CASSAGGAGRYEQYF.

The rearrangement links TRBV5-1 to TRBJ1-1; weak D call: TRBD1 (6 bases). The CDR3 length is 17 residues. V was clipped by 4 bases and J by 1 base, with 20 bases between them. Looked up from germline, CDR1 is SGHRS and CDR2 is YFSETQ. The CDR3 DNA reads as TGCGCCAGCAGCACCGGGCCGGGACAAAAAAAGAACACTGAAGCTTTCTTT. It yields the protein CASSTGPGQKKNTEAFF. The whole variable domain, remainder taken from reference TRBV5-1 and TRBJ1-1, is KAGVTQTPRYLIKTRGQQVTLSCSPISGHRSVSWYQQTPGQGLQFLFEYFSETQRNKGNFPGRFSGRQFSNSRSEMNVSTLELGDSALYLCASSTGPGQKKNTEAFFGQGTRLTVV.

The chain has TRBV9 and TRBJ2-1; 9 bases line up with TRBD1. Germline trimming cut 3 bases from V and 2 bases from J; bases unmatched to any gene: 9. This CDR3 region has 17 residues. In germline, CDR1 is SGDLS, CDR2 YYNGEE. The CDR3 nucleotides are TGTGCCAGCAGCGGACAGAGAACAGGGGGCCCCTACAATGAGCAGTTCTTC. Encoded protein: CASSGQRTGGPYNEQFF.

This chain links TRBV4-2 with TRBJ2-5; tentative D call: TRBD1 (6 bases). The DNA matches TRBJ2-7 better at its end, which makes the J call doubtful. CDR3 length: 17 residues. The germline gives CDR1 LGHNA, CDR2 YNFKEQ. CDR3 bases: TGTGCCAGCAGCCACGACTCGATAGGACAGTTAGCCTACGAGCAGTACTTC. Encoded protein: CASSHDSIGQLAYEQYF.

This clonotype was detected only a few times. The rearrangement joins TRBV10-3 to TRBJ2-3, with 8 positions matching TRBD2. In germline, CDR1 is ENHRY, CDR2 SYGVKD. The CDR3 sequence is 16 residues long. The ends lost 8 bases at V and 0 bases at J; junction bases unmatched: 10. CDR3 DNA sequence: TGTGCCATCTCCTCACTAGCGGAGATTAGCACAGATACGCAGTATTTT. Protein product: CAISSLAEISTDTQYF.

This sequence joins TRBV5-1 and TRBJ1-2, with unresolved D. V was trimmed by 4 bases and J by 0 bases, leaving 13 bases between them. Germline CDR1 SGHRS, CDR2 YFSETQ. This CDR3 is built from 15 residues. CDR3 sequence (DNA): TGCGCCAGCAGCCGCGACTGGGATTCTAACTATGGCTACACCTTC. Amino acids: CASSRDWDSNYGYTF.

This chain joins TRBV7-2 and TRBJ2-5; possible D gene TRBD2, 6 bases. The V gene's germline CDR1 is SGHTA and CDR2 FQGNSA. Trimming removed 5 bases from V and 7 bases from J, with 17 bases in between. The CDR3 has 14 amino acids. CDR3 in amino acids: CASSVQPQEGTQYF. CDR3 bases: TGTGCCAGCAGCGTCCAACCCCAGGAGGGGACCCAGTACTTC.

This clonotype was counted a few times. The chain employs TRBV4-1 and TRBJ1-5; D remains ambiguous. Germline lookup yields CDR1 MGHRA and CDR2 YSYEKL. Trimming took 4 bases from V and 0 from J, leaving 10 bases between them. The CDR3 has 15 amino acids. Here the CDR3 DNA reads TGCGCCAGCAGCCCATCAGGACCTAGCAATCAGCCCCAGCATTTT. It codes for CASSPSGPSNQPQHF.

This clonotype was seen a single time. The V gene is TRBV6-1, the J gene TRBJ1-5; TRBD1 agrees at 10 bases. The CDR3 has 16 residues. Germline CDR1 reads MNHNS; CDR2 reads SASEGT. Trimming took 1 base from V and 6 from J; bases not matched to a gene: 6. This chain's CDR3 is CASSEEGTGVSQPQHF. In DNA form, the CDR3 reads TGTGCCAGCAGTGAAGAGGGGACAGGGGTTAGTCAGCCCCAGCATTTT.

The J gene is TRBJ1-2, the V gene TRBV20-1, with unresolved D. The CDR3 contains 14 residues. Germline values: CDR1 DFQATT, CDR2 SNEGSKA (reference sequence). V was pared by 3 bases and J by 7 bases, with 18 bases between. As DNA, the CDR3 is TGCAGTGCTAGGGCCGCGACGGATTATGGTGGCTACACCTTC. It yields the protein CSARAATDYGGYTF.

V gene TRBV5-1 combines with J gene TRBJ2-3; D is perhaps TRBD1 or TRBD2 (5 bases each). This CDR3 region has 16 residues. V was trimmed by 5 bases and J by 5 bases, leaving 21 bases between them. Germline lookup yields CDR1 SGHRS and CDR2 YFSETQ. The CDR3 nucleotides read TGCGCCAGCAGTCCCGGCGTCCGAGGGGTTGGAGATACGCAGTATTTT. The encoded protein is CASSPGVRGVGDTQYF.

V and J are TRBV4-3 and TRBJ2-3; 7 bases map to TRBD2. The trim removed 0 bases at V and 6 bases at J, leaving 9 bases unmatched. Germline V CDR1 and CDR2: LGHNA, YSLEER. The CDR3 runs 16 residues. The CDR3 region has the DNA TGCGCCAGCAGCCAAGATTTGGGCGGGAGTAGCGATACGCAGTATTTT. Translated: CASSQDLGGSSDTQYF.

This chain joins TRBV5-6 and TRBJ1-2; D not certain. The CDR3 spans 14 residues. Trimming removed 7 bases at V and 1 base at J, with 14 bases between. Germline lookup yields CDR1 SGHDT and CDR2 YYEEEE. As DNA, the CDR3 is TGTGCCAGCGAAGAAAAGGACCATAACTATGGCTACACCTTC. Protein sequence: CASEEKDHNYGYTF.

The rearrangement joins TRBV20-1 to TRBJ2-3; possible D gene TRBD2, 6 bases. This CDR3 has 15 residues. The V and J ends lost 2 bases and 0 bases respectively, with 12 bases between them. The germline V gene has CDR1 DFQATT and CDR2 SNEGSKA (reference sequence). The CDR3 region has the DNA TGCAGTGCTAGAACCAGCGGGCTTAGCACAGATACGCAGTATTTT. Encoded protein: CSARTSGLSTDTQYF.

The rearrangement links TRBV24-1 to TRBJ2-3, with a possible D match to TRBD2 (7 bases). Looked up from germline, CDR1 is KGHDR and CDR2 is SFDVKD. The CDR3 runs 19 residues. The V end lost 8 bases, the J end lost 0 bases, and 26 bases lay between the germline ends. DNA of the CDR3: TGTGCCACCAATGACCTACAGGGCCTTGCTAGCGGAAGCACAGATACGCAGTATTTT. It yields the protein CATNDLQGLASGSTDTQYF.

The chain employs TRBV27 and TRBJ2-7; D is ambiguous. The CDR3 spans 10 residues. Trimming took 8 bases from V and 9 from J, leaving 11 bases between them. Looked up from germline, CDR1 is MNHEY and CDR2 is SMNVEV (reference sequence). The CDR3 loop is CASGASGQYF. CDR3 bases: TGTGCCAGCGGCGCCTCCGGGCAGTACTTC.

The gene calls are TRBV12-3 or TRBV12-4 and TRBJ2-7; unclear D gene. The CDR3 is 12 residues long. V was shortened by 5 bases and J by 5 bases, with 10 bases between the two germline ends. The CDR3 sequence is CASSPAGDEQYF. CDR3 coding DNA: TGTGCCAGCAGTCCCGCTGGGGACGAGCAGTACTTC.

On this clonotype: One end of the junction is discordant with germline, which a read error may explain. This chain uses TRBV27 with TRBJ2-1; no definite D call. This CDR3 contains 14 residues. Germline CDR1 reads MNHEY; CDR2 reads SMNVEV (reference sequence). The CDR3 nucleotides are TGTGCCAGCAGTTTCCCAAATAATTACAATGGGCAGTTCTTC. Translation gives CASSFPNNYNGQFF.